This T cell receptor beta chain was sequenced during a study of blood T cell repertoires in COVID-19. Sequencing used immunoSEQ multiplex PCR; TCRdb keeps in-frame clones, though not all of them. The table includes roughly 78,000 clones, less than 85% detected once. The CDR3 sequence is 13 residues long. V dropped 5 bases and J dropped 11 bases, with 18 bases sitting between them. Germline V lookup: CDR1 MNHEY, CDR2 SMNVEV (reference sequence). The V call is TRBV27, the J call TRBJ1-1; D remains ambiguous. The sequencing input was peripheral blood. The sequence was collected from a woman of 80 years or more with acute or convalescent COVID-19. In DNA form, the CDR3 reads TGTGCCAGCAGTCCCGGGCGGCGCCCGGGGGCTTTCTTT. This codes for CASSPGRRPGAFF.